Listed below are T cell receptor beta chains from one sample, sequenced in a study of shared T cell receptors in the human thymus. The data were produced by immunoSEQ multiplex PCR, yet TCRdb's version contains in-frame clones alone and is incomplete. Among about 380,000 clones, 95% were seen once, and the ten largest hold 0.015% to 0.02%. Sequenced: thymocytes. All receptors derive from a human donor. CDR3s include the opening cysteine and the closing phenylalanine or tryptophan. A D gene is named only where the DNA matches it firmly. Size is stated for part of the rows, as once, few or many counts, or as a class when the clone is expanded.

TGTGCCAGCAGCTTAGTTGCAGGGGGTTCTGAGACCCAGTACTTC	CASSLVAGGSETQYF	TRBV7-2	TRBJ2-5	TRBD1	NA
TGTGCCAGCAGATTCTCCGCCGCGGGAGGGCCGACGAATGAGCAGTTCTTC	CASRFSAAGGPTNEQFF	TRBV5-8	TRBJ2-1	TRBD2	NA
TGTGCCAGCAGTTACTCAGGACAGAGCCTACAATACGAGCAGTACTTC	CASSYSGQSLQYEQYF	TRBV6-5	TRBJ2-7	NA	once
TGTGCCAGCAGTGAAGCCTGGACTAGCGGGAGGATGCTAGCCAAAAACATTCAGTACTTC	CASSEAWTSGRMLAKNIQYF	TRBV6-1	TRBJ2-4	TRBD2	NA
TGTGCCCACCAAGGGGAGCGGAACTACAATGAGCAGTTCTTC	CAHQGERNYNEQFF	TRBV30	TRBJ2-1	NA	NA
TGTGCTAGTGGTTTGGGTAAGGGGACTAGCGGGAGAATCGCTCACACCGGGGAGCTGTTTTTT	CASGLGKGTSGRIAHTGELFF	TRBV12-5	TRBJ2-2	TRBD2	NA
TGTGCCAGCAGTCCGCCGGGACAGTCAACCTACGAGCAGTACTTC	CASSPPGQSTYEQYF	TRBV6-6	TRBJ2-7	TRBD1	NA
TGTGCCAGCAGTTTAGCAGGGGTCGATCCCTTTTATCGAAACACCATATATTTT	CASSLAGVDPFYRNTIYF	TRBV28	TRBJ1-3	NA	NA
TGTGCCAGCAGCTTAGGCCGCGGGACAGGGAACTATGGCTACACCTTC	CASSLGRGTGNYGYTF	TRBV11-2	TRBJ1-2	TRBD1	NA
TGCGCCAGCAGCCCAGGCCGGGGACTAGCGGGAGTAGATACGCAGTATTTT	CASSPGRGLAGVDTQYF	TRBV5-1	TRBJ2-3	TRBD2	NA
TGTGCCAGCAGTTTAATTATTAGGACAGAAAAAGAGACCCAGTACTTC	CASSLIIRTEKETQYF	TRBV6-6	TRBJ2-5	NA	NA
TGTGCCAGCAGTGACGGACAGGGGGCGTACGAGCAGTACTTC	CASSDGQGAYEQYF	TRBV2	TRBJ2-7	TRBD1	NA
TGTGCCAGCAGTTTAATAAGGAGGGGGCAAAAGACAGATACGCAGTATTTT	CASSLIRRGQKTDTQYF	TRBV28	TRBJ2-3	NA	NA
TGTGCCAGCAGCCCTGACGGGGGGGCTGACGACAATGAGCAGTTCTTC	CASSPDGGADDNEQFF	TRBV13	TRBJ2-1	TRBD2	NA
TGTGCCAGCAGTTTATGGAGGGAGCCAGGTGGGGAGACCCAGTACTTC	CASSLWREPGGETQYF	TRBV28	TRBJ2-5	NA	NA
TGTCCCTCGGGGCACTTGACCGGGGAGCTGTTTTTT	CPSGHLTGELFF	TRBV28	TRBJ2-2	NA	NA
TGTGCCAGCAGTTTATACCCCGAGCCTAGGGCTGAAGCTTTCTTT	CASSLYPEPRAEAFF	TRBV27	TRBJ1-1	NA	NA
TGTGCCAGCAGCTTGGTCACCGAGACCGTTACCTACGAGCAGTACTTC	CASSLVTETVTYEQYF	TRBV5-4	TRBJ2-7	NA	few
TGCGCCAGCAGTGAGCCCCAATGGCGGAAACTCTACGAGCAGTACTTC	CASSEPQWRKLYEQYF	TRBV10-2	TRBJ2-7	NA	NA
TGTGCCAGCAGCCCATTGGATAGCGGGAGGGAGAATGAGCAGTTCTTC	CASSPLDSGRENEQFF	TRBV14	TRBJ2-1	TRBD2	NA
TGTGCCAGTAGTAATCGGGGGAACTATGGCTACACCTTC	CASSNRGNYGYTF	TRBV19	TRBJ1-2	NA	few
TGTGCCAGCAGCCAGGACAAGAACGATGAGCAGTTCTTC	CASSQDKNDEQFF	TRBV5-8	TRBJ2-1	NA	NA
TGTGCCAGCAGTCACAGAGGACAGGGCGATGCCTACGAGCAGTACTTC	CASSHRGQGDAYEQYF	TRBV28	TRBJ2-7	TRBD1	NA
TGTGCCAGCAGTCCCCCGGGACAGGTTTACTATGGCTACACCTTC	CASSPPGQVYYGYTF	TRBV28	TRBJ1-2	TRBD1	once
TGCGCCAGCTCCGAGGCCAGGCCCTACAATGAGCAGTTCTTC	CASSEARPYNEQFF	TRBV10-2	TRBJ2-1	NA	NA
TGTGCCAGCAGTCCGAGCCTTAGAGGGACAGGGAACACTGAAGCTTTCTTT	CASSPSLRGTGNTEAFF	TRBV27	TRBJ1-1	TRBD1	NA
TGTGCCAGCAGTTTCTGGACTAGCGGGATGTTTACTGGTTACAATGAGCAGTTCTTC	CASSFWTSGMFTGYNEQFF	TRBV27	TRBJ2-1	TRBD2	NA
TGCGCCAGCAGCCAAGATCAGGTGCGAGGGGCGGGCTATGGCTACACCTTC	CASSQDQVRGAGYGYTF	TRBV4-3	TRBJ1-2	NA	NA
TGCGCCAGCAGCCCCCACGAGGCGGGAGAAACCTACAATGAGCAGTTCTTC	CASSPHEAGETYNEQFF	TRBV4-1	TRBJ2-1	TRBD2	NA
TGCGCCAGCAGTGAGAAAAGAGGGGGCGCTGAAGCTTTCTTT	CASSEKRGGAEAFF	TRBV10-1	TRBJ1-1	TRBD1	NA
TGTGCCAGCAGTTTTTTTTGTCGGGGATTTCAAGAGACCCAGTACTTC	CASSFFCRGFQETQYF	TRBV27	TRBJ2-5	NA	NA
TGTGCCAGCAGATGGGGGACTAGCGGGAGTCCCACAGATACGCAGTATTTT	CASRWGTSGSPTDTQYF	TRBV5-6	TRBJ2-3	TRBD2	NA
TGTGCCAGCAGCTTAGAGGGTGTGTGGGGGAAAGTGGGCACAGATACGCAGTATTTT	CASSLEGVWGKVGTDTQYF	TRBV11-3	TRBJ2-3	NA	NA
TGTGCCAGCAGTTCTCGGGGGGGCAATCAGCCCCAGCATTTT	CASSSRGGNQPQHF	TRBV28	TRBJ1-5	NA	NA
TGTGCCCTAAGCCGACGGGGCCTCCTGAACACTGAAGCTTTCTTT	CALSRRGLLNTEAFF	TRBV30	TRBJ1-1	NA	NA
TGTGCCACATCACGGTGCCGGTGGGCCAAAAACATTCAGTACTTC	CATSRCRWAKNIQYF	TRBV28	TRBJ2-4	NA	NA
TGCAGCGTTCCAGCGGGAGGTAGCACAGATACGCAGTATTTT	CSVPAGGSTDTQYF	TRBV29-1	TRBJ2-3	TRBD2	NA
TGTGCCAGCAGTGAAGCGAGGGAGACATTATTAGCCAAAAACATTCAGTACTTC	CASSEARETLLAKNIQYF	TRBV6-1	TRBJ2-4	NA	NA
TGTGCCAGCAGGGGCTATACAGGGGACGGCACTGAAGCTTTCTTT	CASRGYTGDGTEAFF	TRBV6-1	TRBJ1-1	TRBD1	NA
TGTGCCAGCAGCTGGAGTAGCAATCAGCCCCAGCATTTT	CASSWSSNQPQHF	TRBV7-6	TRBJ1-5	NA	NA
TGTGCCAGCAGCCAGTTAACGGGTAACACCGGGGAGCTGTTTTTT	CASSQLTGNTGELFF	TRBV14	TRBJ2-2	NA	once
TGTGCCAGCAGTTTCTGTTTGATGAAGGCTAGTTCTTACGAGCAGTACTTC	CASSFCLMKASSYEQYF	TRBV28	TRBJ2-7	NA	NA
TGTGCCAGCTCACCACCTTGGCCTACCGAGCAGTACTTC	CASSPPWPTEQYF	TRBV18	TRBJ2-7	NA	NA
TGTGCCAGCAGTGAACGGGGACAGAGCAATCAGCCCCAGCATTTT	CASSERGQSNQPQHF	TRBV6-1	TRBJ1-5	TRBD1	NA
TGCGCCAGCAGCGCGGACTATTGGGATACGCAGTATTTT	CASSADYWDTQYF	TRBV5-1	TRBJ2-3	NA	NA
TGTGCCAGCAGCTTAGGGCCCGATCCTAACTATGGCTACACCTTC	CASSLGPDPNYGYTF	TRBV11-2	TRBJ1-2	NA	NA
TGTGCCAGCAGCCCCCGCGAAGGGCCCAACTATGGCTACACCTTC	CASSPREGPNYGYTF	TRBV5-5	TRBJ1-2	NA	NA
TGTGCCAGCAGCTTCTGTCGGCGCGAGGAGACCCAGTACTTC	CASSFCRREETQYF	TRBV7-2	TRBJ2-5	NA	once
TGTGCCAGCAGCTTTGCTGGGGACAGGGGGGTCCACGAGCAGTACTTC	CASSFAGDRGVHEQYF	TRBV7-8	TRBJ2-7	TRBD1	NA
TGTGCCACCATTCCCCAGACTTATAGCAATCAGCCCCAGCATTTT	CATIPQTYSNQPQHF	TRBV28	TRBJ1-5	NA	NA
TGTGCCAGCAGGCTCCTTAACACCGGGGAGCTGTTTTTT	CASRLLNTGELFF	TRBV6-5	TRBJ2-2	NA	NA